The entry below describes one T cell receptor (beta chain). Enrollment of patients from Seattle took place during active infection, with longitudinal follow-up. This sample was included in a study of blood T cell repertoires in COVID-19. Study-wide background: Samples representing acute and convalescent COVID-19 were sourced from the United States, Italy and Spain. PBMCs, B-cell-depleted T cells, or T cells provided the cDNA or gDNA that made up the material.

Per germline, CDR1 MDHEN and CDR2 SYDVKM. Unmatched junction bases numbered 7, after V lost 7 bases and J lost 4 bases. The CDR3 totals 14 residues. As originally analysed: Estimation of nucleated cell counts was performed using reference gene primer amplification. Libraries were prepared by immunoSEQ multiplex PCR; TCRdb keeps only in-frame clonotypes and omits some of them. Clone size and the V and J calls come from that table; the DNA yielded D and trimming. The sample shows tens of thousands of clones, about four fifths of them seen only once. The source material was peripheral blood. The receptor comes from a man at least 80 years old with COVID-19, enrolled during active disease. V gene TRBV28 combines with J gene TRBJ1-2; 9 bases align to TRBD1. CDR3 sequence (DNA): TGTGCCAGCACCTCGGACAGGGGCCCCTATGGCTACACCTTC. This encodes CASTSDRGPYGYTF.